This T cell receptor (beta chain) was identified in a study of blood T cell repertoires in COVID-19. Sequenced by immunoSEQ multiplex PCR; TCRdb stores in-frame clones only, minus some. The sample includes around 270,000 clones, around 87% of them seen just once. The CDR3 loop spans 15 amino acids. With 4 bases removed from V and 4 bases from J, the gap between germline ends came to 19 bases. The germline CDR1 and CDR2 sequences are SQVTM and ANQGSEA. J is TRBJ2-5 and V is TRBV29-1, with D maybe TRBD1 (6 bases). Sequencing was carried out using peripheral blood. The TCR sequence derives from a woman between 50 and 59 years old with acute or convalescent COVID-19. CDR3 in amino acids: CSVAGQKVGGETQYF. CDR3 DNA: TGCAGCGTTGCCGGACAGAAGGTGGGCGGAGAGACCCAGTACTTC. Full variable domain (remainder filled in from reference TRBV29-1 and TRBJ2-5): SAVISQKPSRDICQRGTSLTIQCQVDSQVTMMFWYRQQPGQSLTLIATANQGSEATYESGFVIDKFPISRPNLTFSTLTVSNMSPEDSSIYLCSVAGQKVGGETQYFGPGTRLLVL.